This entry features one T cell receptor (beta chain) sequence. Repertoires were generated with immunoSEQ multiplex PCR, while TCRdb's copy carries only in-frame clones and drops some. The repertoire has about 32,000 clones, 70% to 80% of them found once; the top ten carry over 15%. CDR3 length: 13 amino acids. The V gene lost 7 bases and the J gene lost 6 bases, with 12 bases spanning the gap. The germline CDR1 and CDR2 sequences are MNHNY and SVGAGI (reference sequence). This sample stems from a study of cytotoxic CD8 clonotypes in ibrutinib-treated CLL. The sequence came from a human donor with chronic lymphocytic leukemia. The V and J genes are TRBV6-6 and TRBJ2-2; unclear D gene. The sample in question was PBMCs, obtained at disease progression, from a patient treated with ibrutinib. CDR3 residues: CASTKNHPGELFF. The CDR3 region has the DNA TGTGCCAGCACCAAGAACCATCCCGGGGAGCTGTTTTTT.